The T cell receptor beta chain under discussion was sequenced for a study of T cell repertoires in cytomegalovirus infection. This clonotype has more than one count but fewer than ten. The CDR3 covers 15 residues. The ends lost 5 bases at V and 3 bases at J; junction bases unmatched: 6. TCRdb called the reads again in MiXCR, with one record for every CDR3 protein. The sample records roughly 200,000 distinct CDR3 sequences, 17% being singletons. Material for sequencing was CD8+ T cells from PBMCs. This TCR came from a human donor in good health (CMV status not recorded). Some clones in this sample may be carry-over from other donors' samples. The V call is TRBV12-3 or TRBV12-4, the J call TRBJ2-1; 8 nucleotides line up with TRBD1. The CDR3 region is CASSRRGLGYNEQFF. CDR3 in DNA: TGTGCCAGCAGTCGCAGGGGGCTAGGCTACAATGAGCAGTTCTTC.